Reported below is one TCR beta chain. These data come from a study of CD8+ T cells in alopecia areata. RNA, once extracted, was reverse transcribed into cDNA for use as the sequencing template. The assay was immunoSEQ multiplex PCR, and TCRdb's table has in-frame clones only and misses some. This repertoire shows around 150,000 clones, 80% to 90% found once; its top ten account for roughly 25%. Germline CDR1 LNHDA, CDR2 SQIVND (reference sequence). V lost 6 bases to trimming and J lost 1 base, with 15 bases between them. CDR3 length: 16 amino acids. Treatment of the sample: oral pan-JAK inhibitor, 5-10 mg twice daily.

Source: CD8+ T cells sorted from blood, taken at week 4, from a patient treated with tofacitinib. This clonotype was obtained from a human donor with alopecia areata. The chain couples TRBV19 to TRBJ2-2; D might be TRBD2 (6 bases). The CDR3 region is CASRPSRGLNTGELFF. In DNA form, the CDR3 reads TGTGCCAGTAGGCCCTCCCGGGGACTGAACACCGGGGAGCTGTTTTTT.